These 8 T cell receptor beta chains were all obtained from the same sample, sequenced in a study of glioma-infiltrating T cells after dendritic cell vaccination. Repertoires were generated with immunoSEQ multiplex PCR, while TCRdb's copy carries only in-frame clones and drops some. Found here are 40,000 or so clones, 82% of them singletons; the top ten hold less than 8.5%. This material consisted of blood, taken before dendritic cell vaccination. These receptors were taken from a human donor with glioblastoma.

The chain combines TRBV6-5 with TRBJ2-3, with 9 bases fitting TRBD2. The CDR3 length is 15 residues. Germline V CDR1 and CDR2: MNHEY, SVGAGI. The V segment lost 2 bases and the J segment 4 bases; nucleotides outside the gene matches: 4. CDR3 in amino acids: CASSYAGGPSDTQYF. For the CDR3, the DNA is TGTGCCAGCAGTTACGCGGGGGGGCCGTCAGATACGCAGTATTTT.

CDR3 nucleotides: TGTGCCAGTAGTCCTGGACAGGGAAAAGCTGAAGCTTTCTTT. Amino acid sequence: CASSPGQGKAEAFF. The chain links TRBV19 to TRBJ1-1; the match to TRBD1 covers 8 bases. After removal of 5 bases from V and 6 bases from J, the junction contained 8 bases not matched to a gene. Germline V gene lookup returns CDR1 LNHDA and CDR2 SQIVND (reference sequence). This CDR3 region has 14 residues.

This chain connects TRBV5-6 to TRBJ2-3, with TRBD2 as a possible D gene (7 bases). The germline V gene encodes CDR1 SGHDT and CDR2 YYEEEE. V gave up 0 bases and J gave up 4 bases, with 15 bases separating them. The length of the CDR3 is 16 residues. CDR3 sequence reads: CASSLGGGAGSDTQYF. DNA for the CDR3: TGTGCCAGCAGCTTGGGTGGGGGGGCTGGTTCAGATACGCAGTATTTT.

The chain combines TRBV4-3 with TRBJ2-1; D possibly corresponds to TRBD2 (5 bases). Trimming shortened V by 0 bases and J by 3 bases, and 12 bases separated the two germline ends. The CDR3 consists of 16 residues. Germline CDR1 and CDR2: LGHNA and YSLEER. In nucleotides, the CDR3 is TGCGCCAGCAGCCAAGACGGGGAATTGGTCTACAATGAGCAGTTCTTC. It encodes CASSQDGELVYNEQFF.

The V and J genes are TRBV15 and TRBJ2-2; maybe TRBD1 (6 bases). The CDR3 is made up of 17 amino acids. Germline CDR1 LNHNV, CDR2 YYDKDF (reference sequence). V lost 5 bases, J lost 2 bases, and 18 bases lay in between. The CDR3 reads CATSSYLDRDNTGELFF. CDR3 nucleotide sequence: TGTGCCACCAGCTCCTACCTGGACAGAGATAACACCGGGGAGCTGTTTTTT.

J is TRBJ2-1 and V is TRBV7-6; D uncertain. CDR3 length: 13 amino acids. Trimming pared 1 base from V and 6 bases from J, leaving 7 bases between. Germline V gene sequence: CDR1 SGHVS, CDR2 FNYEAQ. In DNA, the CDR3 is TGTGCCAGCAGCTTAGGTCAGATCAATGAGCAGTTCTTC. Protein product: CASSLGQINEQFF.

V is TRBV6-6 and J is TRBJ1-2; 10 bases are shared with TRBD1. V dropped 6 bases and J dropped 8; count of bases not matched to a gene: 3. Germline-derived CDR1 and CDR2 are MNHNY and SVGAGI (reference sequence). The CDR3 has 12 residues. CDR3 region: CASRTGGFGYTF. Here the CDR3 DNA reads TGTGCCAGCAGGACAGGGGGCTTCGGCTACACCTTC.

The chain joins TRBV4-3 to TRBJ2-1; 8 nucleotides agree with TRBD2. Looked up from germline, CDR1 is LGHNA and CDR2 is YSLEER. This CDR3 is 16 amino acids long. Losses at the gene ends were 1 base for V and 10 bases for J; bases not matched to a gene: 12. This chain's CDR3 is CASSQGAGGRGSEQFF. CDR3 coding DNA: TGCGCCAGCAGCCAAGGGGCGGGGGGCCGGGGGTCGGAGCAGTTCTTC.